This TCR beta chain was observed in a study of regulatory T cells in long-lasting Graves disease (dated by TCRdb to the early 2020s). Regarding the research as a whole: In the newly diagnosed Graves' disease group, patients had been taking antithyroid drugs for less than 3 months. The study was conducted in China and was registered as a clinical trial. This study used TCR sequencing and RNA sequencing of peripheral blood to compare persistent Graves' disease patients against newly diagnosed Graves' disease patients. A total of some 35 samples underwent TCR sequencing: about 13 from persistent and around 20 from newly diagnosed Graves' disease patients.

To prepare the library, multiplex PCR was applied. Sequenced using an Illumina HiSeq 4000. iRepertoire HTBI primers and Arm-PCR amplification of CDR3 regions were used to construct TCR beta libraries. Before sequencing, the PCR products went through gel purification. Under the source paper's analysis protocol: Across samples, some 62 TRBV and 13 to 15 TRBJ segments were identified and used for gene usage analysis of CDR3 amino acid clonotypes. COPE and FqMerger were used to merge the filtered high-quality paired reads into contigs. BLAST was used to align contigs to IMGT TRBV, TRBD and TRBJ reference genes, and CDR3 was defined according to IMGT. Any clonotype with a frequency above 0.1% was counted as a highly expanded clone. Shannon entropy served as the measure of repertoire diversity, while the Gini coefficient captured V-J evenness. A clonotype was considered public if more than one individual shared it. The public reads were quality trimmed at Q25 with fastp and then assembled into clones with MiXCR by TCRdb, keeping productive beta chains. Every distinct CDR3 protein forms one entry, paired with its most common genes and DNA. None of the V and J calls come from the authors' own analysis; TCRdb made them. The sample table shows around 460,000 distinct CDR3 sequences, and 14% are seen once. The ten largest clones take up approximately 19% of the sample.

This clonotype was seen at least ten times. The specificity of this receptor is unknown. Nothing much larger sits one base from this clone, and base qualities are not available. The CDR3 covers 17 residues, taking in both the cysteine and the phenylalanine. The CDR3 DNA has 51 bases and is translated from base 1. The germline V end is reduced by 3 bases and the J end by 3 bases; junction bases left unmatched: 13. Sequences SGHAT (CDR1) and FQNNGV (CDR2) are obtained from the germline V gene. The sample's time point, from its label and the paper: newly diagnosed GD, antithyroid drugs for less than 3 months. For both TCR sequencing and RNA sequencing, RNA was extracted from PBMCs in TRIzol. The diagnosis of Graves' disease followed American Thyroid Association guidelines. Recruitment of patients was carried out at an endocrinology department in Xi'an, China. Each patient gave 7 to 9.5 milliliters of peripheral blood, collected in an EDTA anticoagulant tube. Ficoll Paque Plus density gradient separation was used to isolate PBMCs, and no further T cell sorting was done. RNA quality was checked with an Agilent 2100 Bioanalyzer and agarose gel, and concentration with a NanoDrop 2000.

Study-level results and caveats: The authors noted that the small sample size was a limitation that may lower accuracy. Sequencing and analysis were restricted to the TCR beta chain. Persistent disease showed preferential use of TRBV28, TRBJ1-2 and TRBJ2-5, whereas newly diagnosed disease favored TRBV20-1 and TRBJ2-1. Compared with newly diagnosed patients, persistent Graves' disease patients had lower TCR Shannon entropy and fewer highly expanded clones, which suggests clonal expansion. A larger number of public clonotypes was shared among persistent patients (fewer than 3,000) than among newly diagnosed patients (approximately 930). Because the primary lesion, thyroid tissue, could not be accessed, the study looked at peripheral blood alone.

The data also belong to a second study, concerning T cells in Graves' hyperthyroidism and ophthalmopathy. Drawing on the second study: Stable Graves' hyperthyroidism was defined as the absence of progression to ophthalmopathy over 18 months of follow-up. The hyperthyroidism patients were between 18 and 65 years old and newly diagnosed, with a disease duration of less than 2 months. Exclusion was applied to patients with uncontrolled infections, other autoimmune diseases, pregnancy or lactation. Clinical symptoms, serum thyroxine and TRAb, thyroid ultrasound, and orbital computed tomography formed the basis for the diagnoses. A first-round RT-PCR of the TCR CDR3 used the HTBI primer set with the Qiagen OneStep RT-PCR kit. Most expanded thyroid clonotypes (frequency above 0.001) were also detected in blood, suggesting blood repertoires may reflect thyroid immune responses. In cross-validation, a model built on a 13 V-J signature told ophthalmopathy apart from stable hyperthyroidism with 85% to 90% sensitivity and about 81% specificity, and in testing the same model reached 80%/75%. In validation, the model predicted progression to ophthalmopathy a median of about 6.8 months before onset, with roughly 71% sensitivity and nearly 75% specificity. TCR V-J signatures able to tell the groups apart were searched for in a discovery cohort of 90 to 100 patients, of whom more than 40 had Graves' ophthalmopathy and about 60 had stable Graves' hyperthyroidism. An independent validation cohort of about 19 hyperthyroidism patients and about 15 patients who later progressed to ophthalmopathy tested prospective prediction of ophthalmopathy. The roughly 100 discovery patients were randomly split 7:3 into training and test sets. In about 6 Graves' hyperthyroidism patients, the study also compared T-cell repertoires from thyroid tissue with T-cell repertoires from blood. After sampling, hyperthyroidism patients received methimazole starting at 30 mg daily, and ophthalmopathy patients received high-dose intravenous methylprednisolone. Libraries were constructed in a second round of multiplex PCR, after which size selection and purification were performed. Libraries were sequenced paired-end with 100 bp reads on an Illumina HiSeq2000. Raw data were processed with SOAPnuke, discarding reads with adapters, uncalled bases, mean Phred below 15, or no exact constant-primer or identifier match. High-quality paired reads were merged with COPE v1.2.5, and unique nucleotide sequences were defined as clonotypes. Clonotypes were aligned to IMGT TRBV, TRBD and TRBJ reference segments using MiTCR v1.1. The analysis was restricted to V-J combinations with a frequency above 0.0001, which together covered about 99% of the repertoires. The TCS score was defined as F50 (clonal expansion) divided by E x V (chaos), with BLOSUM62-based TCRdist calculated between CDR3 peptides within each V-J. Welch's t-statistics and random forest reduced 500 to 550 V-J features to 13, which were used in a naive Bayes classifier (R e1071). No statistical method was used to set the sample size in advance, and investigators knew the group allocation. The paper describes TCR Vbeta CDR3 sequencing of fewer than 150 peripheral blood samples, made up of roughly 40 ophthalmopathy patients, roughly 75 hyperthyroidism patients and roughly 17 progressor patients.

The sequence derives from a woman aged 50 to 60 with Graves disease. Donor details come from another sample of the same person, matched by shared clones. Specimen: peripheral blood mononuclear cells (PBMCs), collected at new diagnosis, from a patient treated with antithyroid drugs. The sequence links TRBV11-2 to TRBJ2-7; 8 central nucleotides agree with TRBD2. The nucleotides are TGTGCCAGCAGCTTTTCCAGAGGAGCGGGAGCTCTCTACGAGCAGTACTTC. Protein translation: CASSFSRGAGALYEQYF.